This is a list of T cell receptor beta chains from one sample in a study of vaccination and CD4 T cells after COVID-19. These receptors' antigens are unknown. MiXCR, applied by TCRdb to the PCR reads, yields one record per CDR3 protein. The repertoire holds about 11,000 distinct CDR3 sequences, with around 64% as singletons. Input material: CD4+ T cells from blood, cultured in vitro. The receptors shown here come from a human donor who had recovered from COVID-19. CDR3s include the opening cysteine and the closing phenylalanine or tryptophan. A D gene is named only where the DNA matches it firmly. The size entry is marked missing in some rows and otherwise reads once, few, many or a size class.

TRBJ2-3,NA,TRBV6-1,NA,TGTGCCAGCATCCGACGCCCGGCCGTTGGGACAGATACGCAGTATTTT,CASIRRPAVGTDTQYF
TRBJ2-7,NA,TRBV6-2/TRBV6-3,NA,TGTGCCAGCAGTTCCCAAAACTACGAGCAGTACTTC,CASSSQNYEQYF
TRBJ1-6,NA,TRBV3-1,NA,TGTGCCAGCAGCCAAGATCTTTCGGGCTCCTATAATTCACCCCTCCACTTT,CASSQDLSGSYNSPLHF
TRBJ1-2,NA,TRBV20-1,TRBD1,TGCAGTGCTAGTCCGGGACAGGGGGCGGGTGGCTACACCTTC,CSASPGQGAGGYTF
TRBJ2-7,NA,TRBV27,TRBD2,TGTGCCAGCAGTTTCCCCCACCCGGGGGGGGGAAGGAACGAGCAGTACTTC,CASSFPHPGGGRNEQYF
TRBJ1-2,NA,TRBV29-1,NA,TGCAGCGTTCAACGGGATTTTGGCTACACCTTC,CSVQRDFGYTF
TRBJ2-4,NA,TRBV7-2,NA,TGTGCCAGCACCCCCGGGACGACACAAAACATTCAGTACTTC,CASTPGTTQNIQYF
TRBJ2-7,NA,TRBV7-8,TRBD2,TGTGCCAGCAGCTTAGTACTAGCGGGAGAGTACTTC,CASSLVLAGEYF
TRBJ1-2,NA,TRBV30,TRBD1,TGTGCCTGGAGTCCACAGGGGGGTTACTATGGCTACACCTTC,CAWSPQGGYYGYTF
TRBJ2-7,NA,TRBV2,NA,TGTGCCAGCAGTTGGACTCCCCCCTACGAGCAGTACTTC,CASSWTPPYEQYF
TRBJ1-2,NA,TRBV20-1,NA,TGCAGTGCCCCCAAGGGGCAGACCTATGGCTACACCTTC,CSAPKGQTYGYTF
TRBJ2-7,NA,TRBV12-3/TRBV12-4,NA,TGTGCCAGCAGACGGCAGGGGAGCAGCTACGAGCAGTACTTC,CASRRQGSSYEQYF
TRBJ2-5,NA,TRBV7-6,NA,TGTGCCAGCAGCTTGGGGGCCTCCAAGACCCAGTACTTC,CASSLGASKTQYF
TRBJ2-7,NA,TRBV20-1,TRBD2,TGCAGTGCTAGAGACAGACTAGCGGGACGCTACGAGCAGTACTTC,CSARDRLAGRYEQYF
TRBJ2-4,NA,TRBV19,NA,TGTGCCAGTAACGTAGGACAGCCCAAAAACATTCAGTACTTC,CASNVGQPKNIQYF
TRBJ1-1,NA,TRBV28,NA,TGTGCCAGCCTTTCGAGGGTCCGGGGGCTTAGGAACACTGAAGCTTTCTTT,CASLSRVRGLRNTEAFF
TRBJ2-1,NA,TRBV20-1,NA,TGCAGTGCTAGGGGATTCGGGATAGGACGCCCGCCCAATGAGCAGTTCTTC,CSARGFGIGRPPNEQFF
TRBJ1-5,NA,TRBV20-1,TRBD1,TGCAGTGCTAGAGATCGGCAGGGGGCAGGACAGCCCCAGCATTTT,CSARDRQGAGQPQHF
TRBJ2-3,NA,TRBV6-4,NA,TGTGCCAGCAGTGAACAGGGAGGGACGCAGTATTTT,CASSEQGGTQYF
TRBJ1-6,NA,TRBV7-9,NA,TGTGCCAGCAGCCTCAGGGTAGATAATTCACCCCTCCACTTT,CASSLRVDNSPLHF
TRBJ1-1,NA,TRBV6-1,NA,TGTGCCAGCAGTGCCGCGGTGGGGGGAAACACTGAAGCTTTCTTT,CASSAAVGGNTEAFF
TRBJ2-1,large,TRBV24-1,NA,TGTGCCACCAGTTCCCCCGCCCGAGACGACAATGAGCAGTTCTTC,CATSSPARDDNEQFF
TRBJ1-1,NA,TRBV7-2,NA,TGTGCCAGCAGCTTAGAGAGACGCCGGAACACTGAAGCTTTCTTT,CASSLERRRNTEAFF
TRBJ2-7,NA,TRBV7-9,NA,TGTGCCAGCAGCTCCTCCGGGACGGGATCCTACGAGCAGTACTTC,CASSSSGTGSYEQYF
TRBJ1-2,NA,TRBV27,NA,TGTGCCAGCAGCCGCCAGGGTTTGGACGGCTACACCTTC,CASSRQGLDGYTF
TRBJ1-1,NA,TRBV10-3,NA,TGTGCCATCAGTGAATTTGGGGGCAGTAGAGCTTTCTTT,CAISEFGGSRAFF
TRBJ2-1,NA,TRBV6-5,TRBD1,TGTGCCAGCAGTTACCGGAGGACAGGGAAATCCTACAATGAGCAGTTCTTC,CASSYRRTGKSYNEQFF
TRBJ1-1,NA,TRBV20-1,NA,TGCAGTGCTAGTAAGGACGGAATGAACACTGAAGCTTTCTTT,CSASKDGMNTEAFF
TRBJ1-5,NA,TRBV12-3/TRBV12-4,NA,TGTGCCAGCAACAATGACGGAAAAAATCAGCCCCAGCATTTT,CASNNDGKNQPQHF
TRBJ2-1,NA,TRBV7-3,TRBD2,TGTGCCAGCAGCCTAAATAGCGGGAGGGTCTACAATGAGCAGTTCTTC,CASSLNSGRVYNEQFF
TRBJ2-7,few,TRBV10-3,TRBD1,TGTGCCATCAGTGCTCCGGACAGGGCTCACTACGAGCAGTACTTC,CAISAPDRAHYEQYF
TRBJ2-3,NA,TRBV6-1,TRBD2,TGTGCCACGCGACTAGCGGGGGGGCTGAGCACAGATACGCAGTATTTT,CATRLAGGLSTDTQYF
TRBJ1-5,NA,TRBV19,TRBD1,TGTGCCAGTAGTGCAACAGGGGGCAATCAGCCCCAGCATTTT,CASSATGGNQPQHF
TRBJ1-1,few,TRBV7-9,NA,TGTGCCAGCCCAAAGAGGGCGAACACTGAAGCTTTCTTT,CASPKRANTEAFF
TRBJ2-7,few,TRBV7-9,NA,TGTGCCAGCAGCTCTACTTTCGAGCAGTACTTC,CASSSTFEQYF
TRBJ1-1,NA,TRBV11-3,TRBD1,TGTGCCAGCAGCGTCGGGACAGGCTACGGGAACACTGAAGCTTTCTTT,CASSVGTGYGNTEAFF
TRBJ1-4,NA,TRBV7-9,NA,TGTGCCAGCAGCTCGCTAGGCGATGAACTGTTTTTT,CASSSLGDELFF
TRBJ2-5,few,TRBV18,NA,TGTGCCAGCATGGCAGACAGGCAAGAGACCCAGTACTTC,CASMADRQETQYF
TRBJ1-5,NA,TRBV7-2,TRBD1,TGTGCCAGCACCTATCAGGGGGGTAGCAATCAGCCCCAGCATTTT,CASTYQGGSNQPQHF
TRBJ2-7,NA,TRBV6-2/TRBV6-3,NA,TGTGCCAGCAGTCCAGGGCCAGGGGCCTCCTACGAGCAGTACTTC,CASSPGPGASYEQYF
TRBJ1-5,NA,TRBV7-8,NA,TGTGCCAGCAGCCGTACTGGGGGGCAGCCCCAGCATTTT,CASSRTGGQPQHF